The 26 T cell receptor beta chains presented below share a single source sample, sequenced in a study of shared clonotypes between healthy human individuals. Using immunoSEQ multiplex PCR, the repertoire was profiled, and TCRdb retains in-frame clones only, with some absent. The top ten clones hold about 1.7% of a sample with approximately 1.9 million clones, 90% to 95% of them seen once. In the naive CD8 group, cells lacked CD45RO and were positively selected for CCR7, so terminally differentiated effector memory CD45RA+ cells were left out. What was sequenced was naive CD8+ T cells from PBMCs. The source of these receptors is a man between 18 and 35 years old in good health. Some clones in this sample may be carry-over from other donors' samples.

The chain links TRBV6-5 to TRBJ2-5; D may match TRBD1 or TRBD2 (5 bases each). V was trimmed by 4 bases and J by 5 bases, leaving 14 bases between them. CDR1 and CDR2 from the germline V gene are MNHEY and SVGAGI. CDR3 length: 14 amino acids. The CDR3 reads CASSLGVGRETQYF. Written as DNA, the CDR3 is TGTGCCAGCAGTTTGGGGGTAGGAAGGGAGACCCAGTACTTC.

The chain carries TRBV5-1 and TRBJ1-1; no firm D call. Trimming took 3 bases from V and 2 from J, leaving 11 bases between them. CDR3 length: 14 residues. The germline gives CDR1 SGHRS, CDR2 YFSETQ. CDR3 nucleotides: TGCGCCAGCAGCTCCCAAAGAGTAAACACTGAAGCTTTCTTT. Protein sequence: CASSSQRVNTEAFF.

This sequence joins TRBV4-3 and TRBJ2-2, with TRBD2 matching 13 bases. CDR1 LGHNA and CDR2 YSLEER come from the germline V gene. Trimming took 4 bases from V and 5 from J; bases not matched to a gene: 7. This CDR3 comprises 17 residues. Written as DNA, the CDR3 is TGCGCCAGCAGCCTCAAAGGGACTAGCGGGATTACCGGGGAGCTGTTTTTT. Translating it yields CASSLKGTSGITGELFF.

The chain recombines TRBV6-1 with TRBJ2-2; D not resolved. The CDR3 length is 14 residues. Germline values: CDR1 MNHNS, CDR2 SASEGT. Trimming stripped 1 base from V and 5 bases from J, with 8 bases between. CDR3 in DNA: TGTGCCAGCAGTGAAGGGAAAAGGACCGGGGAGCTGTTTTTT. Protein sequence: CASSEGKRTGELFF.

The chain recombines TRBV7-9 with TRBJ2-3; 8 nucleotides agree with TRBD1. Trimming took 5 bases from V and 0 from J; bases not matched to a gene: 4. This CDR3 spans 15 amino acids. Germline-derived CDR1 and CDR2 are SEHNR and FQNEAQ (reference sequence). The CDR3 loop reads CASSADRGSTDTQYF. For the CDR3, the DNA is TGTGCCAGCAGCGCTGACAGGGGCAGCACAGATACGCAGTATTTT.

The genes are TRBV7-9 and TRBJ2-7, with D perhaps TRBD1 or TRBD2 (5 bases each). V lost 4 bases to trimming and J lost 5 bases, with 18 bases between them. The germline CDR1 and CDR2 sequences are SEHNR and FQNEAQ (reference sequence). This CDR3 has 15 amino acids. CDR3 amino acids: CASSYNPGPTDEQYF. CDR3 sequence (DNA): TGTGCCAGCAGCTACAACCCGGGACCGACCGACGAGCAGTACTTC.

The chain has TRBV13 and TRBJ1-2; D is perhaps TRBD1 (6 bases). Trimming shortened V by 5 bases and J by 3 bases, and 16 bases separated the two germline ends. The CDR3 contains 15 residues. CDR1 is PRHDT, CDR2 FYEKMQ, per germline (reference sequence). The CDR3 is CASSDGTRGYYGYTF. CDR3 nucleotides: TGTGCCAGCAGCGACGGGACAAGGGGGTACTATGGCTACACCTTC. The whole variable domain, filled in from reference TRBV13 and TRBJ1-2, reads AAGVIQSPRHLIKEKRETATLKCYPIPRHDTVYWYQQGPGQDPQFLISFYEKMQSDKGSIPDRFSAQQFSDYHSELNMSSLELGDSALYFCASSDGTRGYYGYTFGSGTRLTVV.

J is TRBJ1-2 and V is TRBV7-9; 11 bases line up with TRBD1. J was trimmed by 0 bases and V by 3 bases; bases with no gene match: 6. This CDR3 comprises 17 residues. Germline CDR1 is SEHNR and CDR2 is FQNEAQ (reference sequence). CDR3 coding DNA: TGTGCCAGCAGCTTGACCGGGACAGGGGGATCTAACTATGGCTACACCTTC. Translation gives CASSLTGTGGSNYGYTF.

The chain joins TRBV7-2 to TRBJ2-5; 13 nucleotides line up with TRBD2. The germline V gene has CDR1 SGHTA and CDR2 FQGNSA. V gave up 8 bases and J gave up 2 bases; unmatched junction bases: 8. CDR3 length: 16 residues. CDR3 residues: CASEPPGLAGQETQYF. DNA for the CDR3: TGTGCCAGCGAACCCCCGGGACTAGCGGGACAAGAGACCCAGTACTTC.

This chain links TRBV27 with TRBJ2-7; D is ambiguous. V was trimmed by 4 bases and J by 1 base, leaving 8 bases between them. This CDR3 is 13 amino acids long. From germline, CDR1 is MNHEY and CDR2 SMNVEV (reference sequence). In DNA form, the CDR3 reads TGTGCCAGCAGTTACGATCCATCCTACGAGCAGTACTTC. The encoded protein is CASSYDPSYEQYF.

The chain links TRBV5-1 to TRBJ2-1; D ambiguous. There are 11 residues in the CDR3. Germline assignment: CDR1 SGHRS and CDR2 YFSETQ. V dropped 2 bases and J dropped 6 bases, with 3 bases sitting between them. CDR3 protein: CASSLLNEQFF. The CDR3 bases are TGCGCCAGCAGCTTACTCAATGAGCAGTTCTTC.

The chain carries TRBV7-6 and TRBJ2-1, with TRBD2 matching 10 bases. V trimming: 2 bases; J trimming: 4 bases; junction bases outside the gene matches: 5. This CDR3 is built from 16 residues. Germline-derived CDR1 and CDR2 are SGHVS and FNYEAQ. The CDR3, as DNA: TGTGCCAGCAGCTTAACAAGCGGGAGGGCTTACAATGAGCAGTTCTTC. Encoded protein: CASSLTSGRAYNEQFF.

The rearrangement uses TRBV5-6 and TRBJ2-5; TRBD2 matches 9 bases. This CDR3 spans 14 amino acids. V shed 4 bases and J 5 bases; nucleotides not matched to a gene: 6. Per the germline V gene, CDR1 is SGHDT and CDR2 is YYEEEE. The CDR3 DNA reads TGTGCCAGCAGCATAGCGGGAGTTGGGGAGACCCAGTACTTC. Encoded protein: CASSIAGVGETQYF.

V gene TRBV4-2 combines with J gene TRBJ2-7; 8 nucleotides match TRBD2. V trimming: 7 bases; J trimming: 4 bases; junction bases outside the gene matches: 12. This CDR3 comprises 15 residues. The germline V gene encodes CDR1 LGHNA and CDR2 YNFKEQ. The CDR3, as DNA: TGTGCCAGCACCCAGGGAGACGGGGGGGGATACGAGCAGTACTTC. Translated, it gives CASTQGDGGGYEQYF.

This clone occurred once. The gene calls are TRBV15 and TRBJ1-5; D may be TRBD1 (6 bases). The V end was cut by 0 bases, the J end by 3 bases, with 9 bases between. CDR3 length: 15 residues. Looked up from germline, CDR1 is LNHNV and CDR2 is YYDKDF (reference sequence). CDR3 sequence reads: CATSREQGNNQPQHF. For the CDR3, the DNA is TGTGCCACCAGCAGAGAACAGGGCAACAATCAGCCCCAGCATTTT.

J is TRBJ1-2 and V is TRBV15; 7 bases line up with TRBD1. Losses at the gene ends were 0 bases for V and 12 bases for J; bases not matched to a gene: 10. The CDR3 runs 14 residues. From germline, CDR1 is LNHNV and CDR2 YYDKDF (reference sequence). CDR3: CATSRDRGTAGNTF. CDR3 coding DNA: TGTGCCACCAGCAGAGACAGGGGGACGGCGGGAAACACCTTC.

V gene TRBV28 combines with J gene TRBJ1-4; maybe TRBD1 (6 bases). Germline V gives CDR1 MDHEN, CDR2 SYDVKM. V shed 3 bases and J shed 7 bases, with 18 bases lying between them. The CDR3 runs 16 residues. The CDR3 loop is CASSFLGGEVGEKLFF. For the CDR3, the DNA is TGTGCCAGCAGTTTTTTGGGGGGCGAGGTGGGTGAAAAACTGTTTTTT.

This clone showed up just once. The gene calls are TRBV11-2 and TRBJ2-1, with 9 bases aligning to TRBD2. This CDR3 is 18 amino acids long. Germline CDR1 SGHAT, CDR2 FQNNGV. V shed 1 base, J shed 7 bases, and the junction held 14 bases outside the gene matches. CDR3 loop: CASSLGSKPSGIGNEQFF. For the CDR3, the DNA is TGTGCCAGCAGCTTAGGTAGTAAGCCTAGCGGGATCGGGAATGAGCAGTTCTTC.

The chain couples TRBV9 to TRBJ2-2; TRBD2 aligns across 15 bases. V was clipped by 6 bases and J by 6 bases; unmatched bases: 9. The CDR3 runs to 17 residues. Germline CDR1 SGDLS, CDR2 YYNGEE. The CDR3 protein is CASTTGLAGGRAGELFF. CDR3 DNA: TGTGCCAGCACCACTGGACTAGCGGGAGGGAGGGCCGGGGAGCTGTTTTTT.

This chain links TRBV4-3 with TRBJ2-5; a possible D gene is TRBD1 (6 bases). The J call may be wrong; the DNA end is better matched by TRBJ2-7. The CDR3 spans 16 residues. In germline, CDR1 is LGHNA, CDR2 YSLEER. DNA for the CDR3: TGCGCCAGCAGCCAAGATAAGGAAGTCAGGGGTTACGAGCAGTACTTC. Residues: CASSQDKEVRGYEQYF.

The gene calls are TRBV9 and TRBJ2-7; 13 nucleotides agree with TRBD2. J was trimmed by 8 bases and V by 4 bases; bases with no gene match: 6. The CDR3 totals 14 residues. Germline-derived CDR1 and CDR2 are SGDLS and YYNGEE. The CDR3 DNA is TGTGCCAGCAGCACGGGACTAGCGGGACACCAGCAGTACTTC. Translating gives CASSTGLAGHQQYF.

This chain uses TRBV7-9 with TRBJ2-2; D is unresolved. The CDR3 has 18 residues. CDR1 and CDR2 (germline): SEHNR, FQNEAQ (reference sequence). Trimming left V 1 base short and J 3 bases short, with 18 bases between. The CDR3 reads CASSLEVVIIKHTGELFF. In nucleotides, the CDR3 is TGTGCCAGCAGCTTAGAGGTAGTGATAATAAAGCACACCGGGGAGCTGTTTTTT.

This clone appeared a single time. The CDR3 sequence is CASSYGNLVMNEQFF. The CDR3 nucleotides are TGTGCCAGCAGCTACGGGAACCTAGTCATGAATGAGCAGTTCTTC. V is TRBV14 and J is TRBJ2-1; tentative D call: TRBD2 (5 bases). The ends were cut back, 5 bases at V and 7 bases at J, with 18 bases in the middle. CDR3 size: 15 residues. Germline CDR1 is SGHDN and CDR2 is FVKESK.

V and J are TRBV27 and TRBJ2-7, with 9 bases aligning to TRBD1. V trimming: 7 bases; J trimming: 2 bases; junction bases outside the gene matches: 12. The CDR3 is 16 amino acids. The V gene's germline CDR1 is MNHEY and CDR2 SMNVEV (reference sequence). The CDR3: CASTRVGTGTPYEQYF. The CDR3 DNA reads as TGTGCCAGCACTCGAGTAGGGACAGGGACCCCCTACGAGCAGTACTTC.

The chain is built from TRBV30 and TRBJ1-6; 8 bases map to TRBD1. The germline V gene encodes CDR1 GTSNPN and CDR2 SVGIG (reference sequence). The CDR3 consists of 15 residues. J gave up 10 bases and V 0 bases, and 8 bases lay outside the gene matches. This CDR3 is CAWSVSDREYSPLHF. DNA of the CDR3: TGTGCCTGGAGTGTATCGGACAGGGAGTACTCACCCCTCCACTTT.

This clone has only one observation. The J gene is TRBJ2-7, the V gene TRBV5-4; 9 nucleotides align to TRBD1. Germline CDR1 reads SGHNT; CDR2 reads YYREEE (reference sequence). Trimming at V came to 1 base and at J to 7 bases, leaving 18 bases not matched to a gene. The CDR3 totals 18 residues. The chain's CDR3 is CASSLNKLEAGQGFEQYF. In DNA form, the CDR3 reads TGTGCCAGCAGCTTGAATAAACTGGAGGCGGGACAGGGTTTTGAGCAGTACTTC. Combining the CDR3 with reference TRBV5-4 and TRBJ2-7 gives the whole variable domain ETGVTQSPTHLIKTRGQQVTLRCSSQSGHNTVSWYQQALGQGPQFIFQYYREEENGRGNFPPRFSGLQFPNYSSELNVNALELDDSALYLCASSLNKLEAGQGFEQYFGPGTRLTVT.